This T cell receptor (beta chain) was found in a study of shared clonotypes between healthy human individuals. Overall study findings and caveats: Non-shared clonotypes displayed generation probabilities falling below those of clonotypes present in all four donors.

Execution of the assay was at deep level. TCRdb's copy holds only in-frame clones and misses some; the assay was immunoSEQ multiplex PCR. The data show some 2 million clones, around 95% seen once. Concerning this clone itself: What it binds is not known.

There are 12 residues in the CDR3. V dropped 4 bases and J dropped 1 base, with 4 bases sitting between them. In germline, CDR1 is SNHLY, CDR2 FYNNEI. Healthy HIV-negative adults without recent acute infections or vaccinations served as donors. The sample comprised naive CD4+ T cells sorted from blood. Subset given: CD45RA+ positively selected. The TCR comes from a man aged 18 to 35 in good health. The chain is built from TRBV2 and TRBJ2-5, with D unclear. CDR3 in amino acids: CASSGPQETQYF. The CDR3 DNA is TGTGCCAGCAGTGGGCCCCAAGAGACCCAGTACTTC.